These 15 T cell receptor beta chains share one sample of origin, sequenced in a study of CD8 T cells in ankylosing spondylitis. Study-wide results and limits: A TCR beta motif made of several highly homologous variants seemed typical of ankylosing spondylitis blood.

In TCRdb, the 5' RACE reads were re-called with MiXCR into one record per CDR3 protein. There are 500,000 or so distinct CDR3 sequences in the sample; under 5.5% occur only once, and under 4.5% lies in the top ten. The antigens these receptors bind are not known. The sample taken for sequencing was blood, either unsorted or a sorted T cell fraction (not recorded which). All receptors come from a male donor with ankylosing spondylitis.

The chain couples TRBV29-1 to TRBJ2-1; TRBD2 matches at 13 bases. The CDR3 is 15 residues long. The ends lost 5 bases at V and 3 bases at J; junction bases unmatched: 4. CDR1 SQVTM and CDR2 ANQGSEA come from the germline V gene. The CDR3 DNA sequence: TGCAGCGTTCGGAGACTAGCGGGAGGCTACAATGAGCAGTTCTTC. It is translated as CSVRRLAGGYNEQFF.

The sample holds many counts of this clonotype. DNA of the CDR3: TGTGCCAGCAGTTTGGGTAGCGGGCATCGGCAGTTCTTC. This encodes CASSLGSGHRQFF. The V call is TRBV12-3 or TRBV12-4, the J call TRBJ2-1, with 7 bases matching TRBD2. The CDR3 has 13 amino acids. The V segment lost 3 bases and the J segment 12 bases; nucleotides outside the gene matches: 8.

This clonotype showed up many times. The chain uses TRBV5-1 and TRBJ1-1; D remains ambiguous. V was trimmed by 7 bases and J by 1 base, leaving 8 bases between them. Germline CDR1 is SGHRS and CDR2 is YFSETQ. The CDR3 runs to 12 residues. CDR3 nucleotides: TGCGCCAGCCACGGGCAGAACACTGAAGCTTTCTTT. Translation: CASHGQNTEAFF.

In regard to this clonotype: Germline is not matched at one junction end, which may reflect a read error. The chain combines TRBV2 with TRBJ2-5; D gene unclear. The CDR3 is 13 amino acids. Germline CDR1 reads SNHLY; CDR2 reads FYNNEI. The CDR3 nucleotides are TGTGCCACCAGTATAACGGCCCAAGAGACCCAGTACTTC. It specifies CATSITAQETQYF.

This clonotype was seen ten or more times. The chain carries TRBV4-2 and TRBJ2-3; 8 nucleotides match TRBD1. This CDR3 spans 16 amino acids. The germline gives CDR1 LGHNA, CDR2 YNFKEQ. V shed 4 bases, J shed 6 bases, and the junction held 12 bases outside the gene matches. The CDR3 nucleotides read TGTGCCAGCAGCCCTAAAGCAGGGGGCGAGGAGGATACGCAGTATTTT. This sequence encodes CASSPKAGGEEDTQYF.

The table lists this clonotype with many counts. CDR3 in amino acids: CASSQDRRGSGEKLFF. The DNA of the CDR3 is TGTGCCAGCAGCCAAGATAGAAGGGGAAGTGGAGAAAAACTGTTTTTT. V usage is TRBV4-2 and J usage is TRBJ1-4; tentatively, D is TRBD1 (5 bases). Germline CDR1 LGHNA, CDR2 YNFKEQ. V was trimmed by 0 bases and J by 8 bases, leaving 16 bases between them. This CDR3 is built from 16 residues.

This clonotype was found many times. The genes are TRBV12-3 or TRBV12-4 and TRBJ2-5, with a possible D match to TRBD2 (7 bases). This CDR3 is built from 15 residues. V was clipped by 2 bases and J by 4 bases, with 14 bases between them. The CDR3 reads CASSLFAGGPETQYF. In nucleotides, the CDR3 is TGTGCCAGCAGTTTATTTGCCGGGGGGCCAGAGACCCAGTACTTC.

The sample holds many counts of this clonotype. The chain is built from TRBV15 and TRBJ2-2, with unresolved D. Germline lookup yields CDR1 LNHNV and CDR2 YYDKDF (reference sequence). Trimming removed 4 bases at V and 7 bases at J, with 7 bases between. This CDR3 contains 12 residues. CDR3 bases: TGTGCCACCAGCACCACGAGCGGGGAGCTGTTTTTT. It yields the protein CATSTTSGELFF.

This clonotype appeared a few times. The chain has TRBV7-9 and TRBJ2-1, with TRBD2 identical over 9 bases. The junction had 7 bases not matched to a gene; V was cut back by 8 bases and J by 5 bases. The CDR3 covers 14 residues. The germline V gene encodes CDR1 SEHNR and CDR2 FQNEAQ (reference sequence). CDR3 DNA: TGTGCCAGCCAATGGAGCGGGGGGAACAATGAGCAGTTCTTC. It translates to CASQWSGGNNEQFF. The full variable domain, in which reference TRBV7-9 and TRBJ2-1 provide the parts outside the CDR3, is DTGVSQNPRHKITKRGQNVTFRCDPISEHNRLYWYRQTLGQGPEFLTYFQNEAQLEKSRLLSDRFSAERPKGSFSTLEIQRTEQGDSAMYLCASQWSGGNNEQFFGPGTRLTVL.

This clonotype was recorded many times. V is TRBV20-1 and J is TRBJ1-2, with TRBD1 as a possible D gene (6 bases). The CDR3 covers 13 residues. The V end was cut by 0 bases, the J end by 8 bases, with 13 bases between. Germline CDR1 reads DFQATT; CDR2 reads SNEGSKA (reference sequence). The CDR3: CSARDRRGAGYTF. The CDR3 nucleotides are TGCAGTGCTAGAGATCGCAGGGGAGCGGGCTACACCTTC.

The table lists this clonotype with many counts. The chain is built from TRBV9 and TRBJ2-3; D remains unclear. The germline V and J ends were trimmed by 6 bases and 5 bases, with 16 bases remaining between them. Germline V CDR1 and CDR2: SGDLS, YYNGEE. This CDR3 spans 14 amino acids. In DNA, the CDR3 is TGTGCCAGCACCCCCCGCTCTAGTCGAGATACGCAGTATTTT. The encoded protein is CASTPRSSRDTQYF.

This clonotype appeared many times. The chain couples TRBV27 to TRBJ2-5; 7 bases agree with TRBD2. Germline V gene lookup returns CDR1 MNHEY and CDR2 SMNVEV (reference sequence). Trimming at V came to 0 bases and at J to 5 bases, leaving 6 bases not matched to a gene. CDR3 size: 15 residues. The CDR3 sequence: CASSLSGRAWETQYF. The CDR3 DNA reads as TGTGCCAGCAGTTTATCTGGGAGGGCCTGGGAGACCCAGTACTTC.

This clonotype was seen ten or more times. The chain combines TRBV20-1 with TRBJ2-3, with D possibly TRBD1 on 6 matching bases. Looked up from germline, CDR1 is DFQATT and CDR2 is SNEGSKA (reference sequence). The CDR3 loop spans 13 amino acids. V was pared by 5 bases and J by 5 bases, with 14 bases between. The CDR3 nucleotides are TGCAGTGCTCTAACGTTAGGGGGAGATACGCAGTATTTT. This translates into CSALTLGGDTQYF.

This clonotype was recorded many times. The chain is built from TRBV27 and TRBJ1-1; 11 bases match TRBD1. This CDR3 has 15 residues. Germline-derived CDR1 and CDR2 are MNHEY and SMNVEV (reference sequence). Trimming took 2 bases from V and 4 from J; bases not matched to a gene: 3. In DNA, the CDR3 is TGTGCCAGCAGTTTACGGACAGGGGGCGGCACTGAAGCTTTCTTT. It encodes CASSLRTGGGTEAFF.

At least ten counts were recorded for this clonotype. The genes are TRBV7-2 and TRBJ1-3; tentative D call: TRBD1 (5 bases). Germline CDR1 is SGHTA and CDR2 is FQGNSA. Trimming took 6 bases from V and 3 from J, leaving 12 bases between them. This CDR3 contains 14 residues. Here the CDR3 reads CASRPAGGGNTIYF. Written as DNA, the CDR3 is TGTGCCAGCAGACCAGCGGGGGGTGGAAACACCATATATTTT.